These 26 T cell receptor beta chains were sequenced from one sample in a study of shared clonotypes between healthy human individuals. Data came from immunoSEQ multiplex PCR; TCRdb stores just in-frame clones and leaves some out. The sample includes about 1.5 million clones, 98% of them seen just once. Sequenced material: naive CD4+ T cells sorted from blood. Documented subset: CD45RA+ positively selected. These receptors were obtained from a man aged 30-40 years in good health.

The chain combines TRBV6-5 with TRBJ1-5, with no clear D. Germline-derived CDR1 and CDR2 are MNHEY and SVGAGI. The CDR3 is 14 residues long. Trimming stripped 6 bases from V and 4 bases from J, with 13 bases between. The CDR3 spells CASSNAGGNQPQHF. The CDR3 DNA reads TGTGCCAGCAGCAATGCGGGCGGAAATCAGCCCCAGCATTTT.

As for this clone: Other DNA sequences of this sample code for an identical CDR3. The rearrangement links TRBV18 to TRBJ2-5; a weak D match, TRBD1 (5 bases). The CDR3 is made up of 13 amino acids. V lost 3 bases and J 1 base, leaving 6 bases between the germline ends. Germline lookup yields CDR1 KGHSH and CDR2 LQKENI. CDR3 sequence reads: CASSPDSQETQYF. The DNA of the CDR3 is TGTGCCAGCTCACCCGACAGCCAAGAGACCCAGTACTTC.

The V and J genes are TRBV6-1 and TRBJ2-3; D perhaps matches TRBD1 (7 bases). The CDR3 has 18 residues. Germline CDR1 MNHNS, CDR2 SASEGT. Between the trimmed V and J ends, which lost 4 bases and 0 bases, there was a span of 20 bases. The CDR3 DNA sequence: TGTGCCAGCAGTGTTCGGGGGATACAGGGGTCGAGCACAGATACGCAGTATTTT. Residues: CASSVRGIQGSSTDTQYF.

V gene TRBV28 combines with J gene TRBJ1-4; D is ambiguous. The germline V gene encodes CDR1 MDHEN and CDR2 SYDVKM. The CDR3 has 15 amino acids. Between the trimmed V and J ends, which lost 6 bases and 3 bases, there was a span of 14 bases. CDR3 DNA sequence: TGTGCCAGCAGATCCGTTCCGGGTGCTAATGAAAAACTGTTTTTT. It specifies CASRSVPGANEKLFF.

This sequence joins TRBV6-1 and TRBJ2-6; D may be TRBD1 (5 bases). The CDR3 is 14 amino acids. The germline V gene has CDR1 MNHNS and CDR2 SASEGT. The germline V and J ends were trimmed by 6 bases and 2 bases, with 8 bases remaining between them. The CDR3 protein is CASRQQAGANVLTF. CDR3 nucleotide sequence: TGTGCCAGCAGGCAACAGGCTGGGGCCAACGTCCTGACTTTC.

The chain uses TRBV7-2 and TRBJ2-5; D gene ambiguous. This CDR3 spans 11 amino acids. Germline assignment: CDR1 SGHTA and CDR2 FQGNSA. V lost 2 bases to trimming and J lost 8 bases, with 6 bases between them. CDR3 region: CASSLKATQYF. The CDR3 DNA is TGTGCCAGCAGCTTAAAGGCCACCCAGTACTTC.

The chain uses TRBV2 and TRBJ1-5; no firm D call. In germline, CDR1 is SNHLY, CDR2 FYNNEI. Trimming left V 6 bases short and J 0 bases short, with 12 bases between. CDR3 length equals 15 residues. The CDR3 region is CASRGVKGSNQPQHF. CDR3 nucleotide sequence: TGTGCCAGCAGAGGAGTAAAGGGTAGCAATCAGCCCCAGCATTTT.

A single count supports this clone. The chain carries TRBV2 and TRBJ2-3; 9 bases match TRBD1. V shed 3 bases and J 0 bases; nucleotides not matched to a gene: 1. CDR1 and CDR2 (germline): SNHLY, FYNNEI. The CDR3 covers 15 residues. CDR3 nucleotide sequence: TGTGCCAGCAGTGAGACAGGGGGAAGCACAGATACGCAGTATTTT. Its translation: CASSETGGSTDTQYF.

The CDR3 DNA reads as TGCGCCAGCAGCTTGGCCGGGTCTACTAGCGGGGACAATGAGCAGTTCTTC. It is translated as CASSLAGSTSGDNEQFF. The chain recombines TRBV5-1 with TRBJ2-1; TRBD2 aligns across 10 bases. The CDR3 consists of 17 residues. Germline lookup yields CDR1 SGHRS and CDR2 YFSETQ. The V gene end was trimmed by 0 bases and the J gene end by 5 bases; junction bases not matched to a gene: 8.

This sequence joins TRBV11-2 and TRBJ1-2; D unresolved. Trimming removed 3 bases from V and 6 bases from J, with 8 bases in between. CDR1 is SGHAT and CDR2 is FQNNGV in the germline V gene. This CDR3 has 12 amino acids. CDR3: CASSFPGHGYTF. The CDR3, as DNA: TGTGCCAGCAGCTTTCCTGGACATGGCTACACCTTC.

This clone came up a few times. This chain joins TRBV6-1 and TRBJ1-5; D call uncertain. The CDR3 consists of 14 residues. The V gene lost 4 bases and the J gene lost 10 bases, with 17 bases spanning the gap. Germline CDR1 is MNHNS and CDR2 is SASEGT. CDR3: CASSATTQMSPQHF. The CDR3, as DNA: TGTGCCAGCAGTGCGACGACGCAGATGAGTCCCCAGCATTTT.

The chain uses TRBV21-1 and TRBJ1-1; the tabulated D call, TRBD1, remains unverified against the DNA. TRBV21-1 is listed as a pseudogene. The CDR3 is 14 amino acids. CDR3 coding DNA: TGTGCCATCATTCCCTCATGGGCCAACACTGAAGCTTTCTTT. It specifies CAIIPSWANTEAFF.

The chain has TRBV6-1 and TRBJ1-1; D uncertain. The CDR3 sequence is 16 residues long. Germline assignment: CDR1 MNHNS and CDR2 SASEGT. Trimming cost V 2 bases and J 0 bases, with 13 bases left between them. CDR3 sequence (DNA): TGTGCCAGCAGTGAATTGTTAGGCGGAATGAACACTGAAGCTTTCTTT. Its protein is CASSELLGGMNTEAFF.

J is TRBJ2-1 and V is TRBV10-3; 9 bases are shared with TRBD2. There are 14 residues in the CDR3. Unmatched junction bases numbered 9, after V lost 8 bases and J lost 7 bases. Per the germline V gene, CDR1 is ENHRY and CDR2 is SYGVKD. The CDR3 DNA is TGTGCCATCCAAGGTCTAGCGGGAAGTAATGAGCAGTTCTTC. This translates into CAIQGLAGSNEQFF.

The chain uses TRBV5-1 and TRBJ2-7; weak D call: TRBD2 (6 bases). From germline, CDR1 is SGHRS and CDR2 YFSETQ. This CDR3 has 14 amino acids. V gave up 0 bases and J gave up 4 bases, with 11 bases separating them. CDR3 bases: TGCGCCAGCAGCTTGGCCAAGGCGGGGTACGAGCAGTACTTC. Translating it yields CASSLAKAGYEQYF.

This chain joins TRBV9 and TRBJ1-2, with a tentative D call TRBD1 (6 bases). Germline CDR1 is SGDLS and CDR2 is YYNGEE. This CDR3 is 18 amino acids long. V lost 1 base and J 3 bases, leaving 22 bases between the germline ends. The CDR3 loop is CASSVKLDSAYQYYGYTF. CDR3 sequence (DNA): TGTGCCAGCAGCGTAAAGTTGGACAGCGCTTACCAATACTATGGCTACACCTTC.

The rearrangement uses TRBV11-3 and TRBJ2-2, with D perhaps TRBD1 (6 bases). V shed 1 base and J shed 4 bases, with 7 bases lying between them. This CDR3 spans 14 amino acids. CDR1 and CDR2 from the germline V gene are SGHNT and YENEEA. This chain's CDR3 is CASSLGTATGELFF. The CDR3 bases are TGTGCCAGCAGCTTAGGGACAGCCACCGGGGAGCTGTTTTTT.

Comment on this clone: A junction end diverges from the germline sequence, so it may reflect a read error. The chain is built from TRBV7-7 and TRBJ1-1, with D perhaps matching TRBD1 (5 bases). Germline V gene lookup returns CDR1 SSHAT and CDR2 FNYEAQ (reference sequence). This CDR3 is built from 15 residues. The CDR3, as DNA: TGTGCTAGCAGCCCGATGGGGCAGCTGAACACTGAAGCTTTCTTT. This encodes CASSPMGQLNTEAFF.

The V gene is TRBV7-9, the J gene TRBJ2-3; TRBD1 matches 9 bases. CDR3 length: 15 amino acids. V was pared by 5 bases and J by 3 bases, with 6 bases of the junction left unmatched. In germline, CDR1 is SEHNR, CDR2 FQNEAQ (reference sequence). CDR3 DNA: TGTGCCAGCAGCCGAGGGACAGGGCGTACAGATACGCAGTATTTT. Encoded protein: CASSRGTGRTDTQYF.

The CDR3 reads CASSHGQGLYEQYF. CDR3 coding DNA: TGTGCCAGTAGTCACGGACAGGGTTTATACGAGCAGTACTTC. This rearrangement joins TRBV19 to TRBJ2-7; TRBD1 agrees at 8 bases. Looked up from germline, CDR1 is LNHDA and CDR2 is SQIVND (reference sequence). The CDR3 spans 14 residues. J gave up 4 bases and V 5 bases, and 7 bases lay outside the gene matches.

The J gene is TRBJ2-1, the V gene TRBV7-8, with D hard to call. The CDR3 is 11 residues long. CDR1 and CDR2 (germline): SGHVS, FQNEAQ. Trimming pared 3 bases from V and 9 bases from J, leaving 6 bases between. This chain's CDR3 is CASSFPGEQFF. CDR3 in DNA: TGTGCCAGCAGCTTCCCCGGTGAGCAGTTCTTC.

J is TRBJ2-7 and V is TRBV5-1, with 8 bases aligning to TRBD1. V was pared by 3 bases and J by 5 bases, with 10 bases of the junction left unmatched. Germline CDR1 and CDR2: SGHRS and YFSETQ. CDR3 size: 15 residues. CDR3 sequence reads: CASSYPTGGVDEQYF. The CDR3 DNA is TGCGCCAGCAGCTACCCCACAGGGGGAGTGGACGAGCAGTACTTC.

The chain recombines TRBV5-6 with TRBJ2-1; possibly TRBD2 for D (5 bases). The CDR3 has 14 residues. The V gene lost 5 bases and the J gene lost 4 bases, with 13 bases spanning the gap. CDR1 SGHDT and CDR2 YYEEEE come from the germline V gene. This CDR3 is CASRDGLGYNEQFF. The CDR3 DNA follows: TGTGCCAGCAGAGACGGACTGGGGTACAATGAGCAGTTCTTC.

This chain joins TRBV5-5 and TRBJ1-1; no clear D gene. Trimming left V 0 bases short and J 4 bases short, with 10 bases between. Germline V CDR1 and CDR2: SGHKS, YYEKEE (reference sequence). The CDR3 sequence is 14 residues long. The CDR3 here is CASSLDHQSTEAFF. For the CDR3, the DNA is TGTGCCAGCAGCTTGGATCATCAGAGCACTGAAGCTTTCTTT.

The chain carries TRBV10-1 and TRBJ2-1; TRBD1 might be the D (6 bases). This CDR3 has 14 amino acids. Trimming shortened V by 2 bases and J by 7 bases, and 12 bases separated the two germline ends. Germline CDR1 WNHNN, CDR2 SYGVQD (reference sequence). This CDR3 reads CASSENTGLNEQFF. CDR3 bases: TGCGCCAGCAGTGAGAACACAGGGTTAAATGAGCAGTTCTTC.

The chain links TRBV5-4 to TRBJ2-3; 15 bases align to TRBD2. The J segment lost 5 bases and the V segment lost 3 bases, leaving 4 bases of the junction unmatched. From germline, CDR1 is SGHNT and CDR2 YYREEE (reference sequence). This CDR3 has 16 residues. In nucleotides, the CDR3 is TGTGCCAGCAGCTCCGGACTAGCGGGAGGGTTAGATACGCAGTATTTT. Translated, it gives CASSSGLAGGLDTQYF.